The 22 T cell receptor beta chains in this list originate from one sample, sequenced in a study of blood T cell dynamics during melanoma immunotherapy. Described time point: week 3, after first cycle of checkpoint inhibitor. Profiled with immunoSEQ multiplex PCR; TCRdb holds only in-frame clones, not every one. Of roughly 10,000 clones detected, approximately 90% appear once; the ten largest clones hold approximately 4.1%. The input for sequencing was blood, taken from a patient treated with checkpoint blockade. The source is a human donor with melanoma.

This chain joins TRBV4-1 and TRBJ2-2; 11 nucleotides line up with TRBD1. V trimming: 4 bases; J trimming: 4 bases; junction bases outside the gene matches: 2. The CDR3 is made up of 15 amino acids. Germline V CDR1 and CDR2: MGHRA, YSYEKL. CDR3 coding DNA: TGCGCCAGCAGCCGCGGACAGGGGGCCACCGGGGAGCTGTTTTTT. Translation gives CASSRGQGATGELFF.

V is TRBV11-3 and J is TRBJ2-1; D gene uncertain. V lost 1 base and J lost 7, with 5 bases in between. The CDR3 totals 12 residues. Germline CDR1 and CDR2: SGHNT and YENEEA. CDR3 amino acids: CASSLARNEQFF. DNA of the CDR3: TGTGCCAGCAGCTTAGCTCGGAATGAGCAGTTCTTC. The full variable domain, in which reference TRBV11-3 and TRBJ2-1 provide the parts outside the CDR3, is EAGVVQSPRYKIIEKKQPVAFWCNPISGHNTLYWYLQNLGQGPELLIRYENEEAVDDSQLPKDRFSAERLKGVDSTLKIQPAELGDSAVYLCASSLARNEQFFGPGTRLTVL.

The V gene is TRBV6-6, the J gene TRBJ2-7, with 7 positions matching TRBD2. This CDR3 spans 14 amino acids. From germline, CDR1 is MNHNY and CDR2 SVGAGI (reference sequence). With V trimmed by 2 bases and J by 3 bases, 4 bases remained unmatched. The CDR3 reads CASSYGGDGYEQYF. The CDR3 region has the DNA TGTGCCAGCAGTTACGGGGGGGACGGCTACGAGCAGTACTTC.

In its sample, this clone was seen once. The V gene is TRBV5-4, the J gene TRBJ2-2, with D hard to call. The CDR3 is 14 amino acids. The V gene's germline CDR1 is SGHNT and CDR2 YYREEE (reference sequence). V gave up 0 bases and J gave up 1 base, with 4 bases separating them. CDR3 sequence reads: CASSLERNTGELFF. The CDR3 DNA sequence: TGTGCCAGCAGCTTGGAGAGGAACACCGGGGAGCTGTTTTTT.

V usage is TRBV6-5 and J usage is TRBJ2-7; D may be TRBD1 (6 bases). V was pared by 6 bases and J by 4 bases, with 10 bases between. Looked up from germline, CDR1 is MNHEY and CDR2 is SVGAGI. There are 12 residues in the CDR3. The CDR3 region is CASRKDSYEQYF. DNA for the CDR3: TGTGCCAGCAGAAAGGACAGTTACGAGCAGTACTTC.

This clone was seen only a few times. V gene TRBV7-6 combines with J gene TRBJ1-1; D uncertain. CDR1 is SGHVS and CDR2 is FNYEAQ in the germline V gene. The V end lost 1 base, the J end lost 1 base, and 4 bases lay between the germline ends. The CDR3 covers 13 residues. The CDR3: CASSLEENTEAFF. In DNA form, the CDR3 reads TGTGCCAGCAGCTTAGAGGAGAACACTGAAGCTTTCTTT.

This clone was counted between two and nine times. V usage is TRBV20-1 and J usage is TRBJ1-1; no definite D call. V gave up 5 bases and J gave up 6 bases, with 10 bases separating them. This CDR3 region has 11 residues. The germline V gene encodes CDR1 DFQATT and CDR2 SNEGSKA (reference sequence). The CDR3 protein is CSAYPGAEAFF. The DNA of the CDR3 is TGCAGTGCTTATCCAGGCGCTGAAGCTTTCTTT.

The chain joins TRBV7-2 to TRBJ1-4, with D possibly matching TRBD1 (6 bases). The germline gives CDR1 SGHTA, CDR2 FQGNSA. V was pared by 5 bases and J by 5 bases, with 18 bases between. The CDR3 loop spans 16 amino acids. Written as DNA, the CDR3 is TGTGCCAGCAGCCTAGGGGGGAAGACTTGGAATGAAAAACTGTTTTTT. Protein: CASSLGGKTWNEKLFF.

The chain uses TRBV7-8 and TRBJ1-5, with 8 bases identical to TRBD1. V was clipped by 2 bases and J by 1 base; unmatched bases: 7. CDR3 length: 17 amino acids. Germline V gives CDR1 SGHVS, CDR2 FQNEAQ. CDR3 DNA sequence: TGTGCCAGCAGCTTATCCGACAGGGGACGAAGCAATCAGCCCCAGCATTTT. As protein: CASSLSDRGRSNQPQHF.

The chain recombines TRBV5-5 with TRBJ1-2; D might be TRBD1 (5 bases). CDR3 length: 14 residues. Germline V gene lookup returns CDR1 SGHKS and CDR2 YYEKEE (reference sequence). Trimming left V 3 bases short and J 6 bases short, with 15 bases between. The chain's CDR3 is CASSSDQGVHGYTF. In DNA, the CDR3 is TGTGCCAGCAGCTCCGATCAGGGCGTACATGGCTACACCTTC.

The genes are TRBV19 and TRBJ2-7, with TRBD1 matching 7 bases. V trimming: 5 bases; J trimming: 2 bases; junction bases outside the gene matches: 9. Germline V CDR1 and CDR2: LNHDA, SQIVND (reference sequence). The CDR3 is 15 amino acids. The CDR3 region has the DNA TGTGCCAGTAGTGGGCCCCCCGACAGGGCCTACGAGCAGTACTTC. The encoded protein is CASSGPPDRAYEQYF.

The CDR3 sequence: CASGKASGSHEQYF. The CDR3 nucleotides read TGTGCCAGCGGGAAGGCTAGCGGGAGCCACGAGCAGTACTTC. The genes are TRBV7-9 and TRBJ2-7, with 10 nucleotides matching TRBD2. CDR1 is SEHNR, CDR2 FQNEAQ, per germline (reference sequence). Trimming removed 8 bases from V and 5 bases from J; junction bases left unmatched: 9. This CDR3 spans 14 amino acids.

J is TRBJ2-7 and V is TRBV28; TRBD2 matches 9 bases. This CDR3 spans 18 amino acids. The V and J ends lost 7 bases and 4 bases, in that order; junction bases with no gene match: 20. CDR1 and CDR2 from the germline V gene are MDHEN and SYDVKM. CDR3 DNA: TGTGCCAGCAACTCTCGACTAGCGGCCTATACACTTACTTACGAGCAGTACTTC. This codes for CASNSRLAAYTLTYEQYF. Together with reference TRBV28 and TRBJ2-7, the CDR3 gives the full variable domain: DVKVTQSSRYLVKRTGEKVFLECVQDMDHENMFWYRQDPGLGLRLIYFSYDVKMKEKGDIPEGYSVSREKKERFSLILESASTNQTSMYLCASNSRLAAYTLTYEQYFGPGTRLTVT.

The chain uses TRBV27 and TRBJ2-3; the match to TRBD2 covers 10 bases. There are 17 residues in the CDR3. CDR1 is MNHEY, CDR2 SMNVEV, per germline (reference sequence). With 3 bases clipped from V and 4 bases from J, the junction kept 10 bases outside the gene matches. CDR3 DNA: TGTGCCAGCAGTTTCTCGGCTAGCGGGAGCCGGCCAGATACGCAGTATTTT. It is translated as CASSFSASGSRPDTQYF.

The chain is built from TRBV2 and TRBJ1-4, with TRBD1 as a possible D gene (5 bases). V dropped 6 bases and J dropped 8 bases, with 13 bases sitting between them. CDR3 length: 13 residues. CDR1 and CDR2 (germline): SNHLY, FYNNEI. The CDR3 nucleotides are TGTGCCAGCAGCGTTACCCGGGGGGAAAAACTGTTTTTT. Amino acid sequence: CASSVTRGEKLFF.

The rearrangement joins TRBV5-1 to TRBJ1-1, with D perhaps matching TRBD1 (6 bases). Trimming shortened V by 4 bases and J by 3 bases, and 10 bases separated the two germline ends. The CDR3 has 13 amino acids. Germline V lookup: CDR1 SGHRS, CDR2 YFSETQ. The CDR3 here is CASSADSYTEAFF. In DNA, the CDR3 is TGCGCCAGCAGCGCGGACAGCTACACTGAAGCTTTCTTT.

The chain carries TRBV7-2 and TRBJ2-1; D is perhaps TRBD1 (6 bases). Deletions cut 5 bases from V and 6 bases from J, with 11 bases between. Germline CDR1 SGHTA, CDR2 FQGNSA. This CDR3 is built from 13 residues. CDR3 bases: TGTGCCAGCAGCCTCGGACAGTTCAATGAGCAGTTCTTC. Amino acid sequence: CASSLGQFNEQFF.

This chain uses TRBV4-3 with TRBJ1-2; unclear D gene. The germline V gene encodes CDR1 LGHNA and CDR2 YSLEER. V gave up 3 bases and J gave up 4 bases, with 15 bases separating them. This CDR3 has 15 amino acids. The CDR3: CASSQVAGSTYGYTF. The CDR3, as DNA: TGCGCCAGCAGCCAGGTGGCCGGGAGTACCTATGGCTACACCTTC.

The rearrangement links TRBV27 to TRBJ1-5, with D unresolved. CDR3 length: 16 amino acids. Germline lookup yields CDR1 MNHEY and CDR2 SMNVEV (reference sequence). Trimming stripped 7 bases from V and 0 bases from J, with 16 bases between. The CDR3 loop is CASNHGRETSNQPQHF. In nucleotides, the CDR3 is TGTGCCAGCAATCATGGGAGAGAGACTAGCAATCAGCCCCAGCATTTT.

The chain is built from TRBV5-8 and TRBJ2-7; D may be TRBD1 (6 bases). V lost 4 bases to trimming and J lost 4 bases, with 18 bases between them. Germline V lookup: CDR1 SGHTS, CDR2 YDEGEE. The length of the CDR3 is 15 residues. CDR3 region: CASSPLAGTQYEQYF. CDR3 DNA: TGTGCCAGCAGCCCCCTGGCCGGGACACAATACGAGCAGTACTTC. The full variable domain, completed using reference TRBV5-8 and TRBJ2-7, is EAGVTQSPTHLIKTRGQQATLRCSPISGHTSVYWYQQALGLGLQFLLWYDEGEERNRGNFPPRFSGRQFPNYSSELNVNALELEDSALYLCASSPLAGTQYEQYFGPGTRLTVT.

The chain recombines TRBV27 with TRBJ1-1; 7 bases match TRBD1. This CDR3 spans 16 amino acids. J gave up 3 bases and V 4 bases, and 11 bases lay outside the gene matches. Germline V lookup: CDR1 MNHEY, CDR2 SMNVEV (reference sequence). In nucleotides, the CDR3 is TGTGCCAGCAGTTCAACTCACAGGGGCCCGCACACTGAAGCTTTCTTT. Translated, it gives CASSSTHRGPHTEAFF.

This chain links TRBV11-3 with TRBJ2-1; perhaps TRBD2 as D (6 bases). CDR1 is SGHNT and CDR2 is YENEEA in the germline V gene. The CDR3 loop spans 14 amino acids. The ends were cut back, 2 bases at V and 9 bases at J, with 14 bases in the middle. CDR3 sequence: CASSLIGGASEQFF. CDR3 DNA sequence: TGTGCCAGCAGCTTAATCGGAGGGGCCAGTGAGCAGTTCTTC. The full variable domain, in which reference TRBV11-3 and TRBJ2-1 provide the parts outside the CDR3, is EAGVVQSPRYKIIEKKQPVAFWCNPISGHNTLYWYLQNLGQGPELLIRYENEEAVDDSQLPKDRFSAERLKGVDSTLKIQPAELGDSAVYLCASSLIGGASEQFFGPGTRLTVL.